These 19 T cell receptor beta chains came from one sample sequenced in a study of cytomegalovirus exposure and HLA in healthy donors. Primers for the PCR totalled 60 Vbeta and 13 Jbeta. Some clones are missing from TCRdb's copy, which holds only in-frame ones; the method was immunoSEQ multiplex PCR. This sample yields about 59,000 clones, of which roughly 75% are seen a single time; about 6.8% belongs to the top ten. Sequenced: PBMCs. The receptors stem from a man under 40 in good health and CMV-seropositive.

Only a few counts were recorded for this clone. The gene calls are TRBV5-4 and TRBJ1-2; D perhaps matches TRBD1 (5 bases). V lost 4 bases and J lost 1, with 17 bases in between. The germline gives CDR1 SGHNT, CDR2 YYREEE (reference sequence). There are 16 residues in the CDR3. The chain's CDR3 is CASSPDKTQGNYGYTF. The CDR3 DNA reads as TGTGCCAGCAGCCCGGACAAAACCCAGGGTAACTATGGCTACACCTTC.

The chain has TRBV4-1 and TRBJ1-5, with D perhaps TRBD1 (6 bases). The CDR3 covers 16 residues. Looked up from germline, CDR1 is MGHRA and CDR2 is YSYEKL. V shed 4 bases and J shed 4 bases, with 17 bases lying between them. CDR3 sequence reads: CASSPTVGQINQPQHF. DNA of the CDR3: TGCGCCAGCAGCCCGACGGTCGGACAGATTAATCAGCCCCAGCATTTT.

The J gene is TRBJ2-3, the V gene TRBV15; the D gene is possibly TRBD1 (5 bases). CDR3 length: 18 amino acids. CDR1 and CDR2 from the germline V gene are LNHNV and YYDKDF (reference sequence). The V gene lost 0 bases and the J gene lost 5 bases, with 21 bases spanning the gap. CDR3 sequence reads: CATSRDSQGSPSQDTQYF. In DNA, the CDR3 is TGTGCCACCAGCAGAGATAGCCAGGGATCCCCTTCCCAAGATACGCAGTATTTT.

This chain joins TRBV9 and TRBJ2-2, with D possibly TRBD2 on 7 matching bases. Germline assignment: CDR1 SGDLS and CDR2 YYNGEE. The germline V and J ends were trimmed by 3 bases and 5 bases, with 14 bases remaining between them. There are 15 residues in the CDR3. CDR3 sequence reads: CASSARTAGTGELFF. The CDR3 region has the DNA TGTGCCAGCAGCGCACGGACAGCGGGAACCGGGGAGCTGTTTTTT.

The chain carries TRBV5-1 and TRBJ1-2; D is possibly TRBD1 (5 bases). The CDR3 spans 13 residues. Per germline, CDR1 SGHRS and CDR2 YFSETQ. V was trimmed by 4 bases and J by 8 bases, leaving 15 bases between them. CDR3 coding DNA: TGCGCCAGCAGCGCAGACAGCCGCCTCGGCTACACCTTC. It yields the protein CASSADSRLGYTF. The whole variable domain, remainder taken from reference TRBV5-1 and TRBJ1-2, is KAGVTQTPRYLIKTRGQQVTLSCSPISGHRSVSWYQQTPGQGLQFLFEYFSETQRNKGNFPGRFSGRQFSNSRSEMNVSTLELGDSALYLCASSADSRLGYTFGSGTRLTVV.

This clone was observed a single time. The V call is TRBV25-1, the J call TRBJ1-1, with D hard to call. CDR3 size: 11 residues. The germline gives CDR1 MGHDK, CDR2 SYGVNS. V was cut by 7 bases and J by 3 bases, with 6 bases left in between. In DNA form, the CDR3 reads TGTGCCAGCAACGAGGACACTGAAGCTTTCTTT. Its translation: CASNEDTEAFF.

The chain employs TRBV6-5 and TRBJ1-1; possible D gene TRBD1, 5 bases. Trimming took off 0 bases at V and 1 base at J, with 12 bases between the two ends. The germline CDR1 and CDR2 sequences are MNHEY and SVGAGI. CDR3 length: 16 amino acids. CDR3 residues: CASSYSQAPANTEAFF. The CDR3 region has the DNA TGTGCCAGCAGTTACTCACAGGCCCCGGCGAACACTGAAGCTTTCTTT.

CDR3 residues: CASSFRLNSGNNNEQFF. The CDR3 nucleotides read TGTGCCAGCAGCTTCCGCTTAAATAGCGGGAATAACAATGAGCAGTTCTTC. The chain combines TRBV5-6 with TRBJ2-1, with 8 bases fitting TRBD2. In germline, CDR1 is SGHDT, CDR2 YYEEEE. The CDR3 sequence is 17 residues long. The V segment lost 2 bases and the J segment 5 bases; nucleotides outside the gene matches: 12.

V is TRBV7-2 and J is TRBJ1-4; D uncertain. CDR1 and CDR2 (germline): SGHTA, FQGNSA. Trimming removed 3 bases at V and 7 bases at J, with 18 bases between. The CDR3 is made up of 16 amino acids. The CDR3: CASSLFPRGYGEKLFF. The CDR3 DNA reads TGTGCCAGCAGCTTGTTCCCTCGGGGATATGGTGAAAAACTGTTTTTT.

V is TRBV5-1 and J is TRBJ2-5; 10 bases line up with TRBD1. The CDR3 length is 15 residues. Germline CDR1 reads SGHRS; CDR2 reads YFSETQ. The trim removed 4 bases at V and 1 base at J, leaving 4 bases unmatched. CDR3 sequence (DNA): TGCGCCAGCAGCAGCGGGACAGGGGCCCAAGAGACCCAGTACTTC. Translation gives CASSSGTGAQETQYF.

The genes are TRBV15 and TRBJ1-3, with D possibly TRBD1 on 5 matching bases. V was pared by 0 bases and J by 0 bases, with 12 bases between. CDR3 length equals 17 residues. Germline assignment: CDR1 LNHNV and CDR2 YYDKDF (reference sequence). The CDR3 loop reads CATSRDRGTASGNTIYF. The CDR3, as DNA: TGTGCCACCAGCAGAGACCGAGGGACTGCCTCTGGAAACACCATATATTTT.

This clone has just one count. The rearrangement links TRBV14 to TRBJ1-2; D possibly corresponds to TRBD1 (6 bases). V was pared by 1 base and J by 8 bases, with 14 bases between. Germline V gives CDR1 SGHDN, CDR2 FVKESK. The CDR3 totals 14 residues. As DNA, the CDR3 is TGTGCCAGCAGCCAAGTAACCCTGACAGGCGGCTACACCTTC. It encodes CASSQVTLTGGYTF. The full variable domain, rest sourced from reference TRBV14 and TRBJ1-2, is EAGVTQFPSHSVIEKGQTVTLRCDPISGHDNLYWYRRVMGKEIKFLLHFVKESKQDESGMPNNRFLAERTGGTYSTLKVQPAELEDSGVYFCASSQVTLTGGYTFGSGTRLTVV.

The chain uses TRBV7-3 and TRBJ2-2; D is perhaps TRBD1 (5 bases). This CDR3 has 12 residues. Germline-derived CDR1 and CDR2 are SGHTA and FQGTGA. V lost 6 bases and J 7 bases, leaving 9 bases between the germline ends. In nucleotides, the CDR3 is TGTGCCAGCAGTCAAGGGGTCGGGGAGCTGTTTTTT. Encoded protein: CASSQGVGELFF.

CDR3 in amino acids: CASSQGLVQFF. Written as DNA, the CDR3 is TGTGCCAGTAGTCAAGGACTAGTGCAGTTCTTC. J is TRBJ2-1 and V is TRBV19; 7 nucleotides agree with TRBD2. The CDR3 has 11 amino acids. The V segment lost 5 bases and the J segment 12 bases; nucleotides outside the gene matches: 4. Germline CDR1 is LNHDA and CDR2 is SQIVND (reference sequence).

The chain recombines TRBV10-3 with TRBJ2-1; TRBD2 aligns across 9 bases. CDR3 size: 15 residues. Germline CDR1 is ENHRY and CDR2 is SYGVKD. The V and J ends lost 10 bases and 4 bases, in that order; junction bases with no gene match: 11. The CDR3 DNA reads TGTGCCACCGTCAACGCGGGGGGGGCTTACAATGAGCAGTTCTTC. Amino acids: CATVNAGGAYNEQFF.

The genes are TRBV2 and TRBJ1-2, with D possibly matching TRBD1 (6 bases). The CDR3 length is 14 residues. Per the germline V gene, CDR1 is SNHLY and CDR2 is FYNNEI. V lost 8 bases and J lost 5, with 18 bases in between. This CDR3 is CASAVRTTGYGYTF. CDR3 DNA: TGTGCCAGCGCCGTCCGAACCACAGGGTATGGCTACACCTTC.

This chain uses TRBV15 with TRBJ2-1, with D possibly being TRBD1 (6 bases). In germline, CDR1 is LNHNV, CDR2 YYDKDF (reference sequence). This CDR3 has 12 residues. V was shortened by 5 bases and J by 10 bases, with 12 bases between the two germline ends. The DNA for the CDR3 is TGTGCCACCAGCCGATTAGACAGGGAGCAGTTCTTC. As protein: CATSRLDREQFF.

The V call is TRBV6-1, the J call TRBJ2-3; D gene uncertain. The CDR3 extends over 11 amino acids. V was cut by 8 bases and J by 10 bases, with 13 bases left in between. Looked up from germline, CDR1 is MNHNS and CDR2 is SASEGT. This chain's CDR3 is CASGVGEAQYF. DNA of the CDR3: TGTGCCAGCGGTGTCGGAGAGGCGCAGTATTTT.

The chain joins TRBV6-6 to TRBJ1-2, with TRBD1 matching over 9 bases. The germline CDR1 and CDR2 sequences are MNHNY and SVGAGI (reference sequence). The junction had 15 bases not matched to a gene; V was cut back by 6 bases and J by 7 bases. This CDR3 has 16 residues. This chain's CDR3 is CASRPNAGQGIRGYTF. CDR3 DNA sequence: TGTGCCAGCAGACCGAATGCGGGACAGGGTATACGTGGCTACACCTTC.